These T cell receptor beta chains were read from a single sample in a study of T-cell memory formation after mild COVID-19. Each CDR3 protein gets one entry after TCRdb re-called the 5' RACE reads with MiXCR. The sample includes 190,000 or so distinct CDR3 sequences, 20% to 25% seen only once; the top ten take under 30%. The specimen sequenced was PBMCs or a T cell subset sorted from them (not recorded which). These TCRs come from an adult woman who had mild COVID-19 (a few samples of this study predate the infection). Cell type and time point are not known. Both conserved end residues are part of each CDR3. A D gene is named only where the DNA matches it firmly. Clone size appears in some rows only: once, few, many, or a class for an expanded clone.

clone_size: .; d_call: .; j_call: TRBJ2-2; v_call: TRBV12-3/TRBV12-4; cdr3_nt: TGTGCCAGCAGTTTACTAGGACTACGCGGGGAGCTGTTTTTT; cdr3_aa: CASSLLGLRGELFF
clone_size: .; d_call: .; j_call: TRBJ1-1; v_call: TRBV7-9; cdr3_nt: TGTGCCAGCCTAATGAACACTGAAGCTTTCTTT; cdr3_aa: CASLMNTEAFF
clone_size: .; d_call: .; j_call: TRBJ2-1; v_call: TRBV5-4; cdr3_nt: TGTGCCAGCAGCTTACTCGGGTTTATCAATGAGCAGTTCTTC; cdr3_aa: CASSLLGFINEQFF
clone_size: few; d_call: .; j_call: TRBJ2-7; v_call: TRBV5-6; cdr3_nt: TGTGCCAGCAGCTTGGTCCAATCTTACGAGCAGTACTTC; cdr3_aa: CASSLVQSYEQYF
clone_size: .; d_call: TRBD1; j_call: TRBJ1-2; v_call: TRBV6-5; cdr3_nt: TGTGCCAGCAGGGGAAGACAGGGGCAAAACTATGGCTACACCTTC; cdr3_aa: CASRGRQGQNYGYTF
clone_size: .; d_call: .; j_call: TRBJ1-1; v_call: TRBV5-1; cdr3_nt: TGCGCCAGCAGCTGGCAGGGGTTTTCTGAAGCTTTCTTT; cdr3_aa: CASSWQGFSEAFF
clone_size: .; d_call: TRBD1; j_call: TRBJ2-7; v_call: TRBV11-2; cdr3_nt: TGTGCCAGCAGCTTCGACAGGGCCTACGAGCAGTACTTC; cdr3_aa: CASSFDRAYEQYF
clone_size: few; d_call: TRBD1; j_call: TRBJ2-7; v_call: TRBV5-1; cdr3_nt: TGCGCCAGCGCTGGGACAGGTCCTCCCTACGAGCAGTACTTC; cdr3_aa: CASAGTGPPYEQYF
clone_size: few; d_call: TRBD1; j_call: TRBJ1-2; v_call: TRBV7-2; cdr3_nt: TGTGCCAGCAGCTCTGGGACAGGGGTAGATGGCTACACCTTC; cdr3_aa: CASSSGTGVDGYTF
clone_size: few; d_call: .; j_call: TRBJ2-7; v_call: TRBV4-1; cdr3_nt: TGCGCCAGCAGCCCTAGACAGGCACCCTACGAGCAGTACTTC; cdr3_aa: CASSPRQAPYEQYF
clone_size: few; d_call: .; j_call: TRBJ2-7; v_call: TRBV20-1; cdr3_nt: TGCAGTGCTAGGGATCCAGGGCCTTCCTACGAGCAGTACTTC; cdr3_aa: CSARDPGPSYEQYF
clone_size: few; d_call: TRBD2; j_call: TRBJ2-5; v_call: TRBV15; cdr3_nt: TGTGCCACCAGCAGCGAGGGGACTAGCGGGGTCGAGACCCAGTACTTC; cdr3_aa: CATSSEGTSGVETQYF